This TCR beta chain was sequenced during a study of yellow fever vaccine responses in identical twins. In TCRdb, the RT-PCR reads were re-called with MiXCR into one record per CDR3 protein. The table includes around 13,000 distinct CDR3 sequences, approximately 84% detected once. The V gene lost 3 bases and the J gene lost 0 bases, with 11 bases spanning the gap. The CDR3 extends over 15 amino acids. Germline CDR1 reads LNHDA; CDR2 reads SQIVND (reference sequence). As to this clonotype: Its target is not known.

Overall study findings and caveats: In identical twins, vaccine T cell responses appeared partly shared and partly individual.

The sequence was collected from a young woman who received the yellow fever vaccine. The chain combines TRBV19 with TRBJ2-5; a weak D match, TRBD2 (5 bases). The material sequenced was T cells from blood (PBMCs), unsorted or a sorted subset (not recorded which), taken before or after yellow fever vaccination (not recorded which). CDR3 sequence: CASSIFPGYQETQYF. The CDR3 nucleotides are TGTGCCAGTAGTATTTTTCCGGGGTACCAAGAGACCCAGTACTTC.